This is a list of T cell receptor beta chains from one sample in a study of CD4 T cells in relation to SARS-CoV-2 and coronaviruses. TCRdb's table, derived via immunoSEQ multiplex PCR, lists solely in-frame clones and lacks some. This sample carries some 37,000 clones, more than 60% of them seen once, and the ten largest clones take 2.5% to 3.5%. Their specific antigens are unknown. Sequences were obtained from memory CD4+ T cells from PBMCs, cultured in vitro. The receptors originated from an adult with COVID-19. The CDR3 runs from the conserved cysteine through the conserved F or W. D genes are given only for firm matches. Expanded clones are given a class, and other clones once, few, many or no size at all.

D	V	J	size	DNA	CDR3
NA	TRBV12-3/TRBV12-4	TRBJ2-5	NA	TGTGCCAGCAGTTTAGGGTGGGCAGAGACCCAGTACTTC	CASSLGWAETQYF
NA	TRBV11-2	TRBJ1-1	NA	TGTGCCAGCAGCAAGGAGGTGAACACTGAAGCTTTCTTT	CASSKEVNTEAFF
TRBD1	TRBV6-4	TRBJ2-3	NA	TGTGCCAGCAGTGACTCGGGACAGGGGTCAGATACGCAGTATTTT	CASSDSGQGSDTQYF
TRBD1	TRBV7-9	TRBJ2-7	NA	TGTGCCAGCAGCGCAGGGGGCAGCCTCTCTGGCTCCTACGAGCAGTACTTC	CASSAGGSLSGSYEQYF
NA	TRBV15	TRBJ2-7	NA	TGTGCCACCAGCAGAGATCGTCGAGGTGGGTACGAGCAGTACTTC	CATSRDRRGGYEQYF
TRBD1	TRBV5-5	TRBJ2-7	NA	TGTGCCAGCAGCCCGGGACAGTTAGTCAACGAGCAGTACTTC	CASSPGQLVNEQYF
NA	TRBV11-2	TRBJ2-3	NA	TGTGCCAGCAGCTTAAATAGAATCGGTGATACGCAGTATTTT	CASSLNRIGDTQYF
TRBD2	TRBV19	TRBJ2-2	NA	TGTGCCACCAGGCCCAGTCTAGCGGGACCGAACACCGGGGAGCTGTTTTTT	CATRPSLAGPNTGELFF
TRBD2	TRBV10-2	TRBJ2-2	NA	TGCGCCAGCAGTGAGAGGGATAGCGGGAGTCGGCCGGGGGAGCTGTTTTTT	CASSERDSGSRPGELFF
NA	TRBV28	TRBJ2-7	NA	TGTGCCAGCAGTCTACCCAGACAGTTTCGCGAGCAGTACTTC	CASSLPRQFREQYF
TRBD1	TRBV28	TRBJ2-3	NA	TGTGCCAGCAGTCCGAAGGTACAGGGGTATCCCCTCACAGATACGCAGTATTTT	CASSPKVQGYPLTDTQYF
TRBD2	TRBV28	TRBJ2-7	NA	TGTGCCAGCACTTCGACTAGCGGGGCCTACGAGCAGTACTTC	CASTSTSGAYEQYF
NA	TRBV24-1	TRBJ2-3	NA	TGTGCCACCAGTGATCGGGTAGATACGCAGTATTTT	CATSDRVDTQYF
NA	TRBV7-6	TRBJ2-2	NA	TGTGCCAGCAGCTTGCTCAGGGTGAACACCGGGGAGCTGTTTTTT	CASSLLRVNTGELFF
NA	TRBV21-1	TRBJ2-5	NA	TGTGCCAGCAGCAAAGCCGATTCGGTGACAGGACAAGAGACCCAGTACTTC	CASSKADSVTGQETQYF
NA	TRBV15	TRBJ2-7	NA	TGTGCCACCAGCGGGGGTCTCGAGCAGTACTTC	CATSGGLEQYF
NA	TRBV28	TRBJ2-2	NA	TGTGCCAGCAGTTTTCAGGGCGCGAACACCGGGGAGCTGTTTTTT	CASSFQGANTGELFF
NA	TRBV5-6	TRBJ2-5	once	TGTGCCAGCAGCTTAATGCGAAGCTTCCAAGAGACCCAGTACTTC	CASSLMRSFQETQYF
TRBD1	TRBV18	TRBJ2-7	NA	TGTGCCAGCTCAAGGACCGGGACAGGTTCGAACTACGAGCAGTACTTC	CASSRTGTGSNYEQYF
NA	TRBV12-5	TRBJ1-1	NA	TGTGTTAGTGGAGACCAGACGTCCACTGAAGCTTTCTTT	CVSGDQTSTEAFF
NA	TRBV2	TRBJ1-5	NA	TGTGCCAGCAGTAAGGAGGGAGGACAGCCCCAGCATTTT	CASSKEGGQPQHF
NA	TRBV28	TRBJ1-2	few	TGTGCCAGCAGTTTAGAGGGTCCCAGAGTTGCTACTTATGGCTACACCTTC	CASSLEGPRVATYGYTF
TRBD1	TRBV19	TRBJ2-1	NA	TGTGCCAGTAGCCTCGCCCGGACAGGGAATGAGCAGTTCTTC	CASSLARTGNEQFF
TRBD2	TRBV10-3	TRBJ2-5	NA	TGTGCCATCAGTGAATCAGCGGGAAAGGAGACCCAGTACTTC	CAISESAGKETQYF
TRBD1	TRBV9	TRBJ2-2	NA	TGTGCCAGCAGCTTAAGACAGGGGGCAGGCACCGGGGAGCTGTTTTTT	CASSLRQGAGTGELFF
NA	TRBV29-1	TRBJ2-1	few	TGCAGCGTTGAGTACCCGAGTCTGGCGGACAATGAGCAGTTCTTC	CSVEYPSLADNEQFF
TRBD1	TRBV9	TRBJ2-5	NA	TGTGCCAGCAGCGTAGTGCCAGGGGGTCAAGAGACCCAGTACTTC	CASSVVPGGQETQYF
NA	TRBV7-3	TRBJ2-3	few	TGTGCCAGCAGCCTCTGGGACTTCGATACGCAGTATTTT	CASSLWDFDTQYF
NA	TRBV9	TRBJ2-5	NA	TGTGCCAGCAGCGTGGGGACCGGGGACGAACTTTTAGAGACCCAGTACTTC	CASSVGTGDELLETQYF
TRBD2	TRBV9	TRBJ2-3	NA	TGTGCCAGCAGCCCAATGGGGGGGGAGCTAGCAGATACGCAGTATTTT	CASSPMGGELADTQYF
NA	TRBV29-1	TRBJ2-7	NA	TGCAGCGTTGAGCTAGATACCTACGAGCAGTACTTC	CSVELDTYEQYF
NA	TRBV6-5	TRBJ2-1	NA	TGTGCCAGCAGTTACGGTGCGGCCGGCGGCAATGAGCAGTTCTTC	CASSYGAAGGNEQFF
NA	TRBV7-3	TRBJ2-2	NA	TGTGCCAGCAGCTTAAACAGGAGGACCGGGGAGCTGTTTTTT	CASSLNRRTGELFF